This is a list of T cell receptor beta chains from one sample in a study of T cell responses to AZD1222 COVID-19 vaccine. Assay: immunoSEQ multiplex PCR; the TCRdb copy retains only in-frame clones and omits some. In the table there are 200,000 or so clones, approximately 87% of which are singletons. The input for sequencing was peripheral blood, taken on day 0 of MenACWY control vaccination. The receptor source for this set is an adult in good health. Both conserved end residues are part of each CDR3. Fields, in order: J gene, clone size, V gene, D gene, CDR3 length, CDR3 protein, CDR3 DNA. D genes are given only for firm matches. Some rows have no size entry. The others give once, few or many, or a class for an expanded clone.

J: TRBJ2-7; size: NA; V: TRBV5-1; D: TRBD1; length: 15; CDR3: CASSFPDRALYEQYF; DNA: TGCGCCAGCAGCTTCCCCGACAGGGCGCTCTACGAGCAGTACTTC
J: TRBJ2-1; size: NA; V: TRBV7-9; D: NA; length: 13; CDR3: CASSPPADNEQFF; DNA: TGTGCCAGCAGCCCACCGGCGGACAATGAGCAGTTCTTC
J: TRBJ2-7; size: once; V: TRBV6-5; D: NA; length: 13; CDR3: CASRSGGTGEQYF; DNA: TGTGCCAGCAGGTCTGGGGGAACCGGCGAGCAGTACTTC
J: TRBJ1-5; size: NA; V: TRBV30; D: TRBD1; length: 14; CDR3: CAWSVRTGAQPQHF; DNA: TGTGCCTGGAGTGTACGGACAGGGGCTCAGCCCCAGCATTTT
J: TRBJ2-2; size: NA; V: TRBV12-3/TRBV12-4; D: NA; length: 12; CDR3: CAILAPAGELFF; DNA: TGTGCCATCTTAGCGCCGGCCGGGGAACTGTTTTTT
J: TRBJ2-7; size: NA; V: TRBV7-9; D: NA; length: 11; CDR3: CASSSTYEQYF; DNA: TGTGCCAGCAGCTCCACCTACGAGCAGTACTTC
J: TRBJ2-2; size: NA; V: TRBV7-9; D: TRBD2; length: 16; CDR3: CASSTTGGSNTGELFF; DNA: TGTGCCAGCAGCACAACGGGAGGGTCGAACACCGGGGAGCTGTTTTTT
J: TRBJ1-1; size: NA; V: TRBV20-1; D: NA; length: 10; CDR3: CSAIRSEAFF; DNA: TGCAGTGCTATCAGGAGCGAAGCTTTCTTT
J: TRBJ2-1; size: NA; V: TRBV3-1/TRBV3-2; D: TRBD2; length: 15; CDR3: CASSQGVSGGDEQFF; DNA: TGTGCCAGCAGCCAGGGAGTCAGCGGGGGGGACGAGCAGTTCTTC
J: TRBJ2-1; size: few; V: TRBV11-3; D: TRBD2; length: 16; CDR3: CASSLGDSGGANEQFF; DNA: TGTGCCAGCAGCTTAGGAGATAGCGGGGGGGCCAATGAGCAGTTCTTC
J: TRBJ1-2; size: NA; V: TRBV5-4; D: NA; length: 14; CDR3: CASSNQQGPGGYTF; DNA: TGTGCCAGCAGCAACCAACAGGGACCGGGGGGCTACACCTTC
J: TRBJ1-1; size: NA; V: TRBV28; D: NA; length: 12; CDR3: CASKFPYTEAFF; DNA: TGTGCCAGCAAATTCCCCTACACTGAAGCTTTCTTT
J: TRBJ2-3; size: once; V: TRBV6-2/TRBV6-3; D: NA; length: 15; CDR3: CASSSTYSPTDTQYF; DNA: TGTGCCAGCAGTTCCACCTATAGCCCCACAGATACGCAGTATTTT
J: TRBJ2-2; size: NA; V: TRBV5-1; D: NA; length: 14; CDR3: CASSKTVNTGELFF; DNA: TGCGCCAGCAGCAAGACAGTTAACACCGGGGAGCTGTTTTTT
J: TRBJ2-7; size: few; V: TRBV5-1; D: TRBD1; length: 17; CDR3: CASSPLAGDRGSYEQYF; DNA: TGCGCCAGCAGCCCGCTCGCAGGGGACAGGGGTTCCTACGAGCAGTACTTC
J: TRBJ1-1; size: NA; V: TRBV9; D: NA; length: 14; CDR3: CASSGSKGDTEAFF; DNA: TGTGCCAGCAGCGGGTCTAAGGGGGACACTGAAGCTTTCTTT